Below, 8 T cell receptor beta chains from the same sample are listed, as sequenced in a study of T-cell reconstitution after alpha-beta-depleted transplantation in children. Unique molecular identifiers tagged the TCRbeta library. TCRdb processed the PCR reads anew with MiXCR; each CDR3 protein has one entry. The data hold about 610,000 distinct CDR3 sequences, with roughly a tenth observed a single time. Sample: PBMCs from the stem cell graft donor, taken from the stem cell graft. These receptors were taken from a human donor who donated a stem cell graft to a child with acute myeloid leukemia.

This clonotype was observed at least ten times. This chain links TRBV5-5 with TRBJ2-1; D is ambiguous. The CDR3 totals 12 residues. The germline CDR1 and CDR2 sequences are SGHKS and YYEKEE (reference sequence). Between the trimmed V and J ends, which lost 2 bases and 12 bases, there was a span of 12 bases. The CDR3 region is CASSFQVLGQFF. The DNA of the CDR3 is TGTGCCAGCAGCTTCCAGGTTCTCGGGCAGTTCTTC.

V and J are TRBV21-1 and TRBJ2-1; the D call of TRBD2 is as the table states it, not checked on the DNA. TRBV21-1 is a pseudogene segment. The CDR3 is 19 amino acids. The CDR3 region has the DNA TGTGCCAGCAGCAAACAGGCAGGGGGAAACTCTAGCGGGAGTTGTGAGCAGTTCTTC. This codes for CASSKQAGGNSSGSCEQFF.

In this sample, this clonotype turned up a few times. This chain uses TRBV6-1 with TRBJ2-6; TRBD1 aligns across 7 bases. This CDR3 has 15 amino acids. Germline CDR1 reads MNHNS; CDR2 reads SASEGT. The trim removed 5 bases at V and 8 bases at J, leaving 9 bases unmatched. CDR3 sequence reads: CASSQAHRGTNVLTF. DNA of the CDR3: TGTGCCAGCAGTCAGGCCCACAGGGGTACCAACGTCCTGACTTTC.

This clonotype was counted only a few times. This chain joins TRBV5-1 and TRBJ2-7; 7 bases match TRBD2. Germline V CDR1 and CDR2: SGHRS, YFSETQ. There are 15 residues in the CDR3. J gave up 5 bases and V 0 bases, and 8 bases lay outside the gene matches. CDR3 nucleotide sequence: TGCGCCAGCAGCTTGGTTGGCGGGAGACAAGACGAGCAGTACTTC. Protein product: CASSLVGGRQDEQYF.

The chain recombines TRBV20-1 with TRBJ2-2; no definite D call. This CDR3 is 13 amino acids long. The ends were cut back, 0 bases at V and 3 bases at J, with 5 bases in the middle. Germline V gene lookup returns CDR1 DFQATT and CDR2 SNEGSKA (reference sequence). The CDR3 DNA reads TGCAGTGCTAGAGATCTGTACACCGGGGAGCTGTTTTTT. Translation: CSARDLYTGELFF.

The chain recombines TRBV5-1 with TRBJ1-6, with 8 bases aligning to TRBD1. V was clipped by 0 bases and J by 7 bases; unmatched bases: 6. CDR1 SGHRS and CDR2 YFSETQ come from the germline V gene. CDR3 length equals 16 residues. The CDR3 DNA follows: TGCGCCAGCAGCTTGGCCCCGGGACAGGTCAATTCACCCCTCCACTTT. Protein: CASSLAPGQVNSPLHF.

There are a few counts of this clonotype. DNA of the CDR3: TGCAGTGCTCGGGGGGGGCCCACAGATACGCAGTATTTT. This encodes CSARGGPTDTQYF. The genes are TRBV20-1 and TRBJ2-3, with TRBD2 matching over 8 bases. V dropped 5 bases and J dropped 2; count of bases not matched to a gene: 3. Germline CDR1 and CDR2: DFQATT and SNEGSKA (reference sequence). The CDR3 length is 13 residues.

This clonotype was seen only a few times. The chain carries TRBV10-3 and TRBJ1-5; D is perhaps TRBD1 (5 bases). The germline V and J ends were trimmed by 8 bases and 3 bases, with 17 bases remaining between them. The CDR3 is made up of 15 amino acids. Per the germline V gene, CDR1 is ENHRY and CDR2 is SYGVKD. CDR3: CAIAAGTDDNQPQHF. For the CDR3, the DNA is TGTGCCATCGCCGCCGGGACCGATGACAATCAGCCCCAGCATTTT.